These 20 T cell receptor beta chains originate from one sample sequenced in a study of T-cell reconstitution after alpha-beta-depleted transplantation in children. Construction of the TCRbeta library involved unique molecular identifiers. A single record per CDR3 protein comes from TCRdb applying MiXCR to the PCR reads. The data contain about 240,000 distinct CDR3 sequences, about 12% of them singletons. Sequencing used PBMCs from the stem cell graft donor, obtained from the stem cell graft. The source is a human donor who donated a stem cell graft to a child with acute lymphoblastic leukemia.

This chain joins TRBV5-4 and TRBJ1-3, with D maybe TRBD1 (5 bases). V dropped 4 bases and J dropped 2 bases, with 10 bases sitting between them. The CDR3 runs to 14 residues. The V gene's germline CDR1 is SGHNT and CDR2 YYREEE (reference sequence). CDR3 protein: CASSGGITGNTIYF. In nucleotides, the CDR3 is TGTGCCAGCAGCGGGGGGATTACTGGAAACACCATATATTTT. The full variable domain, completed using reference TRBV5-4 and TRBJ1-3, is ETGVTQSPTHLIKTRGQQVTLRCSSQSGHNTVSWYQQALGQGPQFIFQYYREEENGRGNFPPRFSGLQFPNYSSELNVNALELDDSALYLCASSGGITGNTIYFGEGSWLTVV.

In its sample, this clonotype was seen a few times. The chain combines TRBV6-5 with TRBJ2-1; D is perhaps TRBD2 (6 bases). The CDR3 has 15 residues. V was clipped by 6 bases and J by 7 bases, with 19 bases between them. The germline gives CDR1 MNHEY, CDR2 SVGAGI. CDR3 DNA sequence: TGTGCCAGCAGGCTACCCGGGACTCTCGTGAATGAGCAGTTCTTC. It translates to CASRLPGTLVNEQFF.

V usage is TRBV4-1 and J usage is TRBJ2-7, with D perhaps being TRBD1 or TRBD2 (7 bases each). The germline CDR1 and CDR2 sequences are MGHRA and YSYEKL. The length of the CDR3 is 15 residues. V was pared by 4 bases and J by 2 bases, with 15 bases between. This chain's CDR3 is CASSRETGTTYEQYF. In DNA form, the CDR3 reads TGCGCCAGCAGCCGAGAGACAGGGACTACCTACGAGCAGTACTTC.

This clonotype was counted a single time. A read error may be the cause here, since a much bigger clone is one base away. The chain combines TRBV14 with TRBJ2-1; 15 nucleotides line up with TRBD2. J lost 4 bases, V lost 7 bases, and 11 bases had no gene match. Germline lookup yields CDR1 SGHDN and CDR2 FVKESK. The CDR3 extends over 18 amino acids. CDR3 in DNA: TGTGCCAGCATCCACCCCTTTGGACTAGCGGGAGGGTACAATGAGCAGTTCTTC. This codes for CASIHPFGLAGGYNEQFF.

This clonotype has ten or more counts. V gene TRBV20-1 combines with J gene TRBJ1-2; 8 bases are shared with TRBD1. The CDR3 sequence is 15 residues long. Trimming cost V 4 bases and J 2 bases; bases outside gene matches: 9. CDR1 is DFQATT, CDR2 SNEGSKA, per germline (reference sequence). DNA for the CDR3: TGCAGTGCTAAACCAATACAGGGGGGCAACTATGGCTACACCTTC. The encoded protein is CSAKPIQGGNYGYTF.

At least ten counts were recorded for this clonotype. V is TRBV5-1 and J is TRBJ1-3, with D hard to call. The CDR3 sequence is 14 residues long. Germline CDR1 and CDR2: SGHRS and YFSETQ. Trimming left V 0 bases short and J 3 bases short, with 7 bases between. Written as DNA, the CDR3 is TGCGCCAGCAGCTTGGAGGCTTATGGAAACACCATATATTTT. The encoded protein is CASSLEAYGNTIYF. Filled out from reference TRBV5-1 and TRBJ1-3, the complete variable domain reads KAGVTQTPRYLIKTRGQQVTLSCSPISGHRSVSWYQQTPGQGLQFLFEYFSETQRNKGNFPGRFSGRQFSNSRSEMNVSTLELGDSALYLCASSLEAYGNTIYFGEGSWLTVV.

This clonotype was counted at least ten times. V gene TRBV27 combines with J gene TRBJ1-3; no reliable D call. Germline CDR1 is MNHEY and CDR2 is SMNVEV (reference sequence). CDR3 length: 16 amino acids. V gave up 6 bases and J gave up 3 bases, with 18 bases separating them. The CDR3 sequence is CASRPAGGNLGNTIYF. The CDR3 nucleotides are TGTGCCAGCAGACCGGCGGGAGGGAATCTTGGAAACACCATATATTTT.

The chain employs TRBV29-1 and TRBJ2-2; 13 nucleotides line up with TRBD2. Germline assignment: CDR1 SQVTM and CDR2 ANQGSEA. V lost 5 bases, J lost 6 bases, and 12 bases stayed unmatched. This CDR3 spans 17 amino acids. CDR3 sequence reads: CSVSGSWTSGGSGELFF. CDR3 nucleotides: TGCAGCGTTTCAGGAAGCTGGACTAGCGGGGGTTCCGGGGAGCTGTTTTTT.

This clonotype was detected many times. J is TRBJ1-2 and V is TRBV10-3; possibly TRBD1 for D (5 bases). The CDR3 extends over 13 amino acids. Trimming shortened V by 8 bases and J by 4 bases, and 14 bases separated the two germline ends. Germline V gene lookup returns CDR1 ENHRY and CDR2 SYGVKD. The CDR3 sequence: CAIWGGDGYGYTF. DNA for the CDR3: TGTGCCATCTGGGGAGGGGATGGCTATGGCTACACCTTC.

The table lists this clonotype with a few counts. The rearrangement uses TRBV20-1 and TRBJ2-7; no definite D call. This CDR3 is built from 13 residues. Germline V gene sequence: CDR1 DFQATT, CDR2 SNEGSKA (reference sequence). V lost 5 bases and J 7 bases, leaving 18 bases between the germline ends. The CDR3: CSALTPARREQYF. In DNA, the CDR3 is TGCAGTGCTCTGACTCCTGCCCGGCGTGAGCAGTACTTC.

This clonotype was found many times. J is TRBJ1-6 and V is TRBV7-2; a weak D match, TRBD1 (5 bases). V was pared by 2 bases and J by 5 bases, with 13 bases between. The CDR3 runs to 16 residues. Germline loops: CDR1 SGHTA, CDR2 FQGNSA. CDR3 in DNA: TGTGCCAGCAGCTTAACCGGGACCCCAAATAATTCACCCCTCCACTTT. It specifies CASSLTGTPNNSPLHF.

Many counts were recorded for this clonotype. The chain combines TRBV7-2 with TRBJ2-3, with TRBD2 matching over 10 bases. Germline CDR1 and CDR2: SGHTA and FQGNSA. The V segment lost 2 bases and the J segment 0 bases; nucleotides outside the gene matches: 2. The CDR3 sequence is 16 residues long. The CDR3 sequence is CASSLRLAGSTDTQYF. CDR3 DNA: TGTGCCAGCAGCTTAAGACTAGCGGGCAGCACAGATACGCAGTATTTT.

This clonotype was observed many times. CDR3 bases: TGTGCCAGCAGCCCGGGACAGGTCTATGGCTACACCTTC. It specifies CASSPGQVYGYTF. V gene TRBV28 combines with J gene TRBJ1-2, with 8 bases identical to TRBD1. This CDR3 comprises 13 residues. Germline CDR1 MDHEN, CDR2 SYDVKM. J lost 4 bases, V lost 6 bases, and 4 bases had no gene match.

This clonotype showed up many times. The CDR3 spells CSALKSLVNTGELFF. DNA for the CDR3: TGCAGTGCTCTTAAATCCTTGGTGAACACCGGGGAGCTGTTTTTT. V gene TRBV20-1 combines with J gene TRBJ2-2; the D is unclear. Germline V gene sequence: CDR1 DFQATT, CDR2 SNEGSKA (reference sequence). V dropped 5 bases and J dropped 1 base, with 14 bases sitting between them. CDR3 length: 15 amino acids.

The V call is TRBV5-4, the J call TRBJ2-4, with 8 positions matching TRBD1. The germline CDR1 and CDR2 sequences are SGHNT and YYREEE (reference sequence). The CDR3 is 15 residues long. V was clipped by 4 bases and J by 8 bases; unmatched bases: 11. This CDR3 is CASSPRTDRGDIQYF. As DNA, the CDR3 is TGTGCCAGCAGCCCGAGAACTGACAGGGGTGACATTCAGTACTTC.

This clonotype was recorded many times. The chain is built from TRBV19 and TRBJ1-5; perhaps TRBD1 as D (5 bases). The CDR3 sequence is 16 residues long. Per the germline V gene, CDR1 is LNHDA and CDR2 is SQIVND (reference sequence). Between the trimmed V and J ends, which lost 4 bases and 6 bases, there was a span of 19 bases. For the CDR3, the DNA is TGTGCCAGTAGTACAGGGACGGCCCGAATGGCTCAGCCCCAGCATTTT. Translation gives CASSTGTARMAQPQHF.

V gene TRBV4-2 combines with J gene TRBJ2-3; 11 bases line up with TRBD2. The CDR3 length is 18 residues. Germline lookup yields CDR1 LGHNA and CDR2 YNFKEQ. J was trimmed by 1 base and V by 0 bases; bases with no gene match: 6. The chain's CDR3 is CASSQESVAGGGTDTQYF. CDR3 in DNA: TGTGCCAGCAGCCAAGAGTCCGTAGCGGGGGGGGGCACAGATACGCAGTATTTT.

The table lists this clonotype with a count of one. V gene TRBV19 combines with J gene TRBJ1-1, with 7 bases aligning to TRBD1. Germline CDR1 LNHDA, CDR2 SQIVND (reference sequence). This CDR3 is 15 amino acids long. With 5 bases clipped from V and 1 base from J, the junction kept 7 bases outside the gene matches. The CDR3 region is CASSGEGQTNTEAFF. The CDR3, as DNA: TGTGCCAGTAGTGGCGAGGGACAGACGAACACTGAAGCTTTCTTT.

This clonotype was detected only once. A single base separates this from a much larger clone, so it may be a read error. The rearrangement links TRBV10-3 to TRBJ2-2; D gene uncertain. CDR3 length: 16 amino acids. Germline V lookup: CDR1 ENHRY, CDR2 SYGVKD. The CDR3: CANSREADPNTAELFF. CDR3 coding DNA: TGTGCCAATTCCCGAGAAGCAGATCCGAACACCGCGGAGCTGTTTTTT.

At least ten counts were recorded for this clonotype. V gene TRBV28 combines with J gene TRBJ2-3, with 9 nucleotides matching TRBD2. The ends lost 5 bases at V and 2 bases at J; junction bases unmatched: 2. Germline CDR1 and CDR2: MDHEN and SYDVKM. The CDR3 covers 14 residues. This CDR3 is CASSPSGNTDTQYF. In DNA form, the CDR3 reads TGTGCCAGCAGTCCTAGCGGGAACACAGATACGCAGTATTTT.